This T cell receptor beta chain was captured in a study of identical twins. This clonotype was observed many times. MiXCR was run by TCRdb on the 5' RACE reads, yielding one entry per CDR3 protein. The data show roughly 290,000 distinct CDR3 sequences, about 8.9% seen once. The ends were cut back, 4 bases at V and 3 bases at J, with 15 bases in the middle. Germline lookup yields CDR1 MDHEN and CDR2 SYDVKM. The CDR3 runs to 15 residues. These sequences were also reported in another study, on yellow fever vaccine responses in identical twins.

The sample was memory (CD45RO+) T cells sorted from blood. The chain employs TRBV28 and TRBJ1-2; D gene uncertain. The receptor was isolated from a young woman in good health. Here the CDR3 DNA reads TGTGCCAGCAGTTCATTCGCCGCGGGTGACTATGGCTACACCTTC. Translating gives CASSSFAAGDYGYTF.